The 31 T cell receptor beta chains below come from one sample, sequenced in a study of identifying expanded T cells in peripheral blood. Clones were sequenced by immunoSEQ multiplex PCR, and TCRdb holds only the in-frame ones, with some missing. The data contain about 76,000 clones, approximately 84% of them singletons. The sample consisted of blood. These receptors came from a person aged 18 to 75 in good health.

The rearrangement links TRBV6-1 to TRBJ1-4, with D possibly TRBD1 on 6 matching bases. The germline V gene encodes CDR1 MNHNS and CDR2 SASEGT. CDR3 length: 14 residues. Trimming removed 7 bases at V and 7 bases at J, with 16 bases between. This chain's CDR3 is CASKQGTFGEKLFF. The CDR3 DNA is TGTGCCAGCAAACAGGGTACTTTCGGTGAAAAACTGTTTTTT.

The V call is TRBV2, the J call TRBJ2-1; D perhaps matches TRBD1 (6 bases). The germline gives CDR1 SNHLY, CDR2 FYNNEI. The CDR3 runs 13 residues. Trimming pared 6 bases from V and 5 bases from J, leaving 11 bases between. In DNA form, the CDR3 reads TGTGCCAGCAGACCGGACAGAAACAATGAGCAGTTCTTC. Protein sequence: CASRPDRNNEQFF.

V gene TRBV5-1 combines with J gene TRBJ2-3, with D possibly matching TRBD2 (6 bases). The CDR3 runs to 14 residues. From germline, CDR1 is SGHRS and CDR2 YFSETQ. V was pared by 3 bases and J by 4 bases, with 12 bases between. CDR3 protein: CASSSSTRADTQYF. Written as DNA, the CDR3 is TGCGCCAGCAGCTCCTCGACTAGAGCAGATACGCAGTATTTT.

V usage is TRBV9 and J usage is TRBJ2-7, with D possibly being TRBD2 (5 bases). The CDR3 contains 14 residues. Germline V gene sequence: CDR1 SGDLS, CDR2 YYNGEE. The V gene lost 2 bases and the J gene lost 5 bases, with 14 bases spanning the gap. The CDR3 coding sequence is TGTGCCAGCAGCGTGGCTAGCCTTTCCCACGAGCAGTACTTC. Encoded protein: CASSVASLSHEQYF.

The V gene is TRBV10-3, the J gene TRBJ2-3, with TRBD1 matching 7 bases. The CDR3 contains 17 residues. Germline-derived CDR1 and CDR2 are ENHRY and SYGVKD. With V trimmed by 4 bases and J by 4 bases, 14 bases remained unmatched. The CDR3 coding sequence is TGTGCCATCAGTGGGGAAAAAGGGGGCAACGGGGCAGATACGCAGTATTTT. Its translation is CAISGEKGGNGADTQYF.

The chain uses TRBV7-9 and TRBJ2-7; no definite D call. V gave up 3 bases and J gave up 3 bases, with 9 bases separating them. Germline CDR1 reads SEHNR; CDR2 reads FQNEAQ (reference sequence). The CDR3 consists of 13 residues. CDR3: CASSLGQNYEQYF. The CDR3 bases are TGTGCCAGCAGCTTGGGCCAGAACTACGAGCAGTACTTC.

The genes are TRBV5-8 and TRBJ1-4; D ambiguous. The CDR3 runs 14 residues. With 0 bases removed from V and 3 bases from J, the gap between germline ends came to 6 bases. Germline assignment: CDR1 SGHTS and CDR2 YDEGEE. CDR3 coding DNA: TGTGCCAGCAGCTTGGGGCTGTCTAATGAAAAACTGTTTTTT. This encodes CASSLGLSNEKLFF.

This clone was observed a few times. The chain links TRBV6-5 to TRBJ2-7, with 7 bases that match TRBD1. Looked up from germline, CDR1 is MNHEY and CDR2 is SVGAGI. This CDR3 is 14 amino acids long. V was clipped by 0 bases and J by 3 bases; unmatched bases: 2. The CDR3 bases are TGTGCCAGCAGTTACTCGTCAGGGGGCTACGAGCAGTACTTC. Translated, it gives CASSYSSGGYEQYF.

The CDR3 reads CAFGTSGSPYNEQFF. The CDR3 region has the DNA TGTGCCTTCGGGACTAGCGGGAGCCCCTACAATGAGCAGTTCTTC. J is TRBJ2-1 and V is TRBV10-3; 14 nucleotides line up with TRBD2. Losses at the gene ends were 11 bases for V and 2 bases for J; bases not matched to a gene: 5. Germline loops: CDR1 ENHRY, CDR2 SYGVKD. The CDR3 is 15 residues long.

The chain joins TRBV5-6 to TRBJ2-7, with 8 bases identical to TRBD1. Germline CDR1 is SGHDT and CDR2 is YYEEEE. With V trimmed by 4 bases and J by 5 bases, 23 bases remained unmatched. CDR3 size: 19 residues. The CDR3 DNA reads as TGTGCCAGCAGCCGCGCCCGGGACAGGTTTAGGGGGACGATCCACGAGCAGTACTTC. This sequence encodes CASSRARDRFRGTIHEQYF.

The V call is TRBV9, the J call TRBJ2-7; 9 bases map to TRBD1. Germline V gives CDR1 SGDLS, CDR2 YYNGEE. V lost 0 bases and J lost 6; bases outside the gene matches: 13. The CDR3 covers 17 residues. CDR3: CASSVGPAGQGSPEQYF. Written as DNA, the CDR3 is TGTGCCAGCAGCGTAGGTCCGGCGGGACAGGGATCCCCCGAGCAGTACTTC.

The chain joins TRBV5-8 to TRBJ1-3, with D possibly being TRBD1 (6 bases). V lost 4 bases, J lost 0 bases, and 8 bases lay in between. Germline-derived CDR1 and CDR2 are SGHTS and YDEGEE. This CDR3 is 14 amino acids long. The CDR3 here is CASSTGYSGNTIYF. The CDR3 DNA sequence: TGTGCCAGCAGCACAGGGTACTCTGGAAACACCATATATTTT. The variable domain in full, with the rest retrieved from reference TRBV5-8 and TRBJ1-3, is EAGVTQSPTHLIKTRGQQATLRCSPISGHTSVYWYQQALGLGLQFLLWYDEGEERNRGNFPPRFSGRQFPNYSSELNVNALELEDSALYLCASSTGYSGNTIYFGEGSWLTVV.

This chain uses TRBV4-3 with TRBJ1-2, with a possible D match to TRBD1 (6 bases). Deletions cut 0 bases from V and 4 bases from J, with 15 bases between. The germline gives CDR1 LGHNA, CDR2 YSLEER. This CDR3 contains 16 residues. The CDR3 sequence is CASSQDLGARVYGYTF. The CDR3 nucleotides are TGCGCCAGCAGCCAAGATTTGGGGGCACGGGTCTATGGCTACACCTTC.

This clone has more than one count but fewer than ten. The rearrangement joins TRBV2 to TRBJ1-3; D call uncertain. V lost 3 bases and J lost 7, with 10 bases in between. The germline CDR1 and CDR2 sequences are SNHLY and FYNNEI. CDR3 length: 13 amino acids. The CDR3 nucleotides are TGTGCCAGCAGTGAGGAGTCCTGGAACACCATATATTTT. Its protein product is CASSEESWNTIYF.

The genes are TRBV4-3 and TRBJ1-2; possible D gene TRBD1, 5 bases. V was shortened by 0 bases and J by 7 bases, with 18 bases between the two germline ends. This CDR3 is built from 16 residues. Per germline, CDR1 LGHNA and CDR2 YSLEER. CDR3 amino acids: CASSQDRSGQGTGYTF. The CDR3 region has the DNA TGCGCCAGCAGCCAAGATAGATCAGGACAAGGCACTGGCTACACCTTC.

This rearrangement joins TRBV6-4 to TRBJ1-1, with D tentatively TRBD1 (6 bases). The V end was cut by 4 bases, the J end by 0 bases, with 9 bases between. Germline CDR1 MRHNA, CDR2 SNTAGT. The CDR3 runs to 14 residues. The CDR3 sequence: CASSVDRMNTEAFF. The CDR3 DNA reads TGTGCCAGCAGTGTGGACAGAATGAACACTGAAGCTTTCTTT.

V is TRBV28 and J is TRBJ2-7, with 8 bases lining up with TRBD2. The V gene's germline CDR1 is MDHEN and CDR2 SYDVKM. V shed 4 bases, J shed 0 bases, and the junction held 5 bases outside the gene matches. CDR3 length equals 15 residues. The DNA for the CDR3 is TGTGCCAGCAGTTCCCCGGGAGGGACCTCCTACGAGCAGTACTTC. Translated: CASSSPGGTSYEQYF.

J is TRBJ2-3 and V is TRBV19; 7 bases match TRBD2. From germline, CDR1 is LNHDA and CDR2 SQIVND (reference sequence). The length of the CDR3 is 15 residues. V shed 2 bases and J 0 bases; nucleotides not matched to a gene: 2. CDR3 protein: CASSILAESTDTQYF. DNA for the CDR3: TGTGCCAGTAGTATACTAGCGGAAAGCACAGATACGCAGTATTTT.

The rearrangement links TRBV5-1 to TRBJ2-5; perhaps TRBD1 as D (6 bases). This CDR3 has 13 residues. Germline V gives CDR1 SGHRS, CDR2 YFSETQ. The V and J ends lost 4 bases and 3 bases respectively, with 10 bases between them. The CDR3 region has the DNA TGCGCCAGCAGCCGGGACAACGAAGAGACCCAGTACTTC. Its protein is CASSRDNEETQYF.

This clone has just one count. This chain uses TRBV19 with TRBJ2-7, with 8 nucleotides matching TRBD2. CDR3 size: 14 residues. J gave up 5 bases and V 2 bases, and 5 bases lay outside the gene matches. CDR1 LNHDA and CDR2 SQIVND come from the germline V gene (reference sequence). CDR3 DNA: TGTGCCAGTAGTATAACTGGACTAGCAGACGAGCAGTACTTC. This encodes CASSITGLADEQYF.

The chain joins TRBV7-9 to TRBJ2-7; D tentatively fits TRBD1 or TRBD2 (5 bases each). Between the trimmed V and J ends, which lost 4 bases and 7 bases, there was a span of 20 bases. The CDR3 is 15 residues long. The germline gives CDR1 SEHNR, CDR2 FQNEAQ (reference sequence). CDR3 amino acids: CASSYEGPSYGEQYF. The DNA for the CDR3 is TGTGCCAGCAGCTACGAGGGACCGTCCTACGGAGAGCAGTACTTC.

V is TRBV7-9 and J is TRBJ1-1; TRBD1 might be the D (6 bases). The V end was cut by 3 bases, the J end by 0 bases, with 11 bases between. The CDR3 runs 15 residues. The germline V gene has CDR1 SEHNR and CDR2 FQNEAQ (reference sequence). The CDR3 is CASSFEQGMNTEAFF. Here the CDR3 DNA reads TGTGCCAGCAGCTTTGAACAGGGAATGAACACTGAAGCTTTCTTT.

The chain links TRBV30 to TRBJ2-1; no clear D. This CDR3 has 14 residues. Germline CDR1 is GTSNPN and CDR2 is SVGIG (reference sequence). The V end was cut by 0 bases, the J end by 5 bases, with 11 bases between. CDR3: CAWSVDSYNNEQFF. CDR3 DNA sequence: TGTGCCTGGAGTGTAGACTCATATAACAATGAGCAGTTCTTC.

The chain couples TRBV27 to TRBJ2-7; the D gene is possibly TRBD1 (5 bases). V dropped 0 bases and J dropped 7 bases, with 10 bases sitting between them. Germline V gene lookup returns CDR1 MNHEY and CDR2 SMNVEV (reference sequence). The CDR3 runs 13 residues. The CDR3 loop is CASSLSQGREQYF. CDR3 DNA sequence: TGTGCCAGCAGTTTATCGCAGGGTAGAGAGCAGTACTTC.

This chain uses TRBV5-1 with TRBJ2-1; TRBD1 matches at 10 bases. Trimming took 0 bases from V and 7 from J; bases not matched to a gene: 1. The V gene's germline CDR1 is SGHRS and CDR2 YFSETQ. There are 14 residues in the CDR3. CDR3: CASSLGQGANEQFF. Here the CDR3 DNA reads TGCGCCAGCAGCTTGGGACAGGGGGCGAATGAGCAGTTCTTC.

The chain has TRBV14 and TRBJ2-2; TRBD2 might be the D (5 bases). V was cut by 0 bases and J by 0 bases, with 11 bases left in between. This CDR3 contains 17 residues. Germline V gives CDR1 SGHDN, CDR2 FVKESK. CDR3 amino acids: CASSQEFGGPNTGELFF. As DNA, the CDR3 is TGTGCCAGCAGCCAAGAGTTCGGCGGGCCGAACACCGGGGAGCTGTTTTTT. The full variable domain, its missing parts supplied by reference TRBV14 and TRBJ2-2, is EAGVTQFPSHSVIEKGQTVTLRCDPISGHDNLYWYRRVMGKEIKFLLHFVKESKQDESGMPNNRFLAERTGGTYSTLKVQPAELEDSGVYFCASSQEFGGPNTGELFFGEGSRLTVL.

The chain is built from TRBV5-1 and TRBJ2-7, with 11 bases fitting TRBD2. Germline V lookup: CDR1 SGHRS, CDR2 YFSETQ. The CDR3 totals 16 residues. Trimming cost V 1 base and J 1 base; bases outside gene matches: 4. CDR3 DNA sequence: TGCGCCAGCAGCTTGACGAGACTAGCGGGATCCTACGAGCAGTACTTC. Protein: CASSLTRLAGSYEQYF. Combining the CDR3 with reference TRBV5-1 and TRBJ2-7 gives the whole variable domain KAGVTQTPRYLIKTRGQQVTLSCSPISGHRSVSWYQQTPGQGLQFLFEYFSETQRNKGNFPGRFSGRQFSNSRSEMNVSTLELGDSALYLCASSLTRLAGSYEQYFGPGTRLTVT.

The chain carries TRBV7-3 and TRBJ2-3; TRBD2 agrees at 7 bases. J lost 0 bases, V lost 0 bases, and 3 bases had no gene match. This CDR3 has 16 amino acids. CDR1 is SGHTA, CDR2 FQGTGA, per germline. The CDR3 nucleotides are TGTGCCAGCAGCTTAACGGGAGGGCTAAGCACAGATACGCAGTATTTT. As protein: CASSLTGGLSTDTQYF.

The V gene is TRBV9, the J gene TRBJ2-3; tentative D call: TRBD2 (6 bases). The CDR3 runs to 13 residues. Trimming shortened V by 6 bases and J by 3 bases, and 11 bases separated the two germline ends. Per germline, CDR1 SGDLS and CDR2 YYNGEE. The CDR3 sequence: CASTSGGTDTQYF. CDR3 sequence (DNA): TGTGCCAGCACTTCTGGAGGGACAGATACGCAGTATTTT. Full variable domain (remainder filled in from reference TRBV9 and TRBJ2-3): DSGVTQTPKHLITATGQRVTLRCSPRSGDLSVYWYQQSLDQGLQFLIQYYNGEERAKGNILERFSAQQFPDLHSELNLSSLELGDSALYFCASTSGGTDTQYFGPGTRLTVL.

Only a few counts were recorded for this clone. The V gene is TRBV28, the J gene TRBJ1-4, with TRBD1 as a possible D gene (6 bases). V gave up 3 bases and J gave up 8 bases, with 13 bases separating them. Germline-derived CDR1 and CDR2 are MDHEN and SYDVKM. This CDR3 has 14 amino acids. CDR3 DNA sequence: TGTGCCAGCAGTTTCAGGACAGCTGCGGAAAAACTGTTTTTT. Translation: CASSFRTAAEKLFF.

The V call is TRBV4-2, the J call TRBJ1-3; D ambiguous. The CDR3 consists of 19 residues. Trimming removed 4 bases at V and 4 bases at J, with 26 bases between. Per germline, CDR1 LGHNA and CDR2 YNFKEQ. The CDR3 reads CASSLKWGPEALQGNTIYF. The CDR3 DNA reads TGTGCCAGCAGCCTTAAATGGGGTCCCGAGGCTCTGCAGGGAAACACCATATATTTT.